The following is a T cell receptor beta chain sequence with its context. The time point here: newly diagnosed GD, antithyroid drugs for less than 3 months. Preparation of the TCR library used RNA extracted from PBMCs. J gave up 4 bases and V 2 bases, and 3 bases lay outside the gene matches. Germline CDR1 is LNHDA and CDR2 is SQIVND (reference sequence). CDR3 length equals 14 residues. This sample is drawn from a study of regulatory T cells in long-lasting Graves disease. At the level of the study: Recently diagnosed Graves' patients had received antithyroid drugs for under 3 months.

With iRepertoire HTBI primers and Arm-PCR of CDR3 regions, TCR beta libraries were built. TCRdb re-called the multiplex PCR reads through MiXCR, storing one row per CDR3 protein. This sample has under 450,000 distinct CDR3 sequences, with over 9.5% found just once. This sample was also put to use in a study of T cells in Graves' hyperthyroidism and ophthalmopathy.

The rearrangement uses TRBV19 and TRBJ2-3; 7 positions agree with TRBD2. The sample consisted of peripheral blood mononuclear cells (PBMCs), taken at new diagnosis, from a patient treated with antithyroid drugs. The TCR was taken from a woman between 18 and 29 years old with Graves disease. The CDR3 nucleotides read TGTGCCAGTAGTATACGGGGGGTGGCAGATACGCAGTATTTT. Encoded protein: CASSIRGVADTQYF.